These 21 T cell receptor beta chains were sequenced from one sample in a study of blood T cell repertoires in COVID-19. Profiled with immunoSEQ multiplex PCR; TCRdb holds only in-frame clones, not every one. The table lists fewer than 200,000 clones, 80% of them singletons. Sequenced sample: peripheral blood. The source of these receptors is a man aged 70-80 years with active or convalescent COVID-19.

This chain connects TRBV2 to TRBJ2-5; D is possibly TRBD2 (5 bases). The germline V gene encodes CDR1 SNHLY and CDR2 FYNNEI. V lost 1 base, J lost 5 bases, and 8 bases lay in between. This CDR3 region has 13 residues. The CDR3 DNA follows: TGTGCCAGCAGTGAAGAAAGAGGGGAGACCCAGTACTTC. Its protein product is CASSEERGETQYF.

This chain joins TRBV9 and TRBJ1-5; possible D gene TRBD1, 6 bases. V was shortened by 3 bases and J by 5 bases, with 15 bases between the two germline ends. The CDR3 is made up of 15 amino acids. The germline V gene encodes CDR1 SGDLS and CDR2 YYNGEE. The CDR3 nucleotides read TGTGCCAGCAGCGCCTACGGGGGGCGCGATCAGCCCCAGCATTTT. This gives the protein CASSAYGGRDQPQHF.

The V gene is TRBV28, the J gene TRBJ1-2; D is undetermined. Trimming shortened V by 8 bases and J by 7 bases, and 11 bases separated the two germline ends. This CDR3 has 11 amino acids. From germline, CDR1 is MDHEN and CDR2 SYDVKM. Here the CDR3 reads CASRVSVGYTF. The CDR3 nucleotides read TGTGCCAGCCGAGTAAGTGTTGGCTACACCTTC.

The chain is built from TRBV5-6 and TRBJ1-2; no definite D call. Trimming removed 0 bases at V and 5 bases at J, with 14 bases between. CDR1 is SGHDT and CDR2 is YYEEEE in the germline V gene. The CDR3 runs to 15 residues. The CDR3 nucleotides are TGTGCCAGCAGCTTGGTGGCATCGCTAGGATATGGCTACACCTTC. It yields the protein CASSLVASLGYGYTF.

The J gene is TRBJ1-1, the V gene TRBV18; tentatively, D is TRBD1 (5 bases). Germline assignment: CDR1 KGHSH and CDR2 LQKENI. Trimming stripped 2 bases from V and 1 base from J, with 8 bases between. The CDR3 contains 14 residues. DNA of the CDR3: TGTGCCAGCTCACCAGGACAAGCGAACACTGAAGCTTTCTTT. It yields the protein CASSPGQANTEAFF.

V usage is TRBV10-3 and J usage is TRBJ1-4, with D possibly matching TRBD1 (5 bases). The CDR3 contains 14 residues. V dropped 2 bases and J dropped 3 bases, with 7 bases sitting between them. Germline V gene data show CDR1 as ENHRY and CDR2 as SYGVKD. CDR3 protein: CAISEGGSNEKLFF. The CDR3, as DNA: TGTGCCATCAGTGAGGGGGGGTCTAATGAAAAACTGTTTTTT.

In this sample, this clone turned up a few times. The chain couples TRBV7-8 to TRBJ1-1; D is unclear. CDR3 length equals 17 residues. V dropped 6 bases and J dropped 1 base, with 21 bases sitting between them. Germline assignment: CDR1 SGHVS and CDR2 FQNEAQ. The CDR3 DNA is TGTGCCAGCAGTCACTTCGGTCGAGGCCCGAAGAACACTGAAGCTTTCTTT. This translates into CASSHFGRGPKNTEAFF.

This clone was seen a single time. This rearrangement joins TRBV24-1 to TRBJ1-1; D not certain. The ends were cut back, 2 bases at V and 2 bases at J, with 23 bases in the middle. The germline CDR1 and CDR2 sequences are KGHDR and SFDVKD. This CDR3 region has 19 residues. The CDR3 here is CATSDYSTRADGTNTEAFF. DNA for the CDR3: TGTGCCACCAGTGATTACTCAACGAGGGCGGACGGAACAAACACTGAAGCTTTCTTT.

The rearrangement links TRBV5-6 to TRBJ1-1; D remains ambiguous. V was cut by 1 base and J by 3 bases, with 10 bases left in between. The CDR3 length is 14 residues. Germline values: CDR1 SGHDT, CDR2 YYEEEE. The DNA for the CDR3 is TGTGCCAGCAGCTTGTTTTACCCAGACACTGAAGCTTTCTTT. Amino acids: CASSLFYPDTEAFF.

The chain is built from TRBV9 and TRBJ2-5, with D possibly TRBD2 on 5 matching bases. The V gene's germline CDR1 is SGDLS and CDR2 YYNGEE. V dropped 4 bases and J dropped 4 bases, with 17 bases sitting between them. CDR3 length: 15 amino acids. CDR3 sequence: CASSPTPLGRETQYF. The CDR3 coding sequence is TGTGCCAGCAGCCCGACCCCACTAGGGAGAGAGACCCAGTACTTC.

The genes are TRBV10-1 and TRBJ1-1; a possible D gene is TRBD1 (5 bases). Trimming removed 0 bases from V and 11 bases from J, with 16 bases in between. There are 14 residues in the CDR3. Germline lookup yields CDR1 WNHNN and CDR2 SYGVQD (reference sequence). The CDR3 DNA reads as TGCGCCAGCAGTGAGTCGAGTTTCAGGGAACCCGCTTTCTTT. It encodes CASSESSFREPAFF.

The chain couples TRBV14 to TRBJ1-2, with TRBD1 identical over 9 bases. This CDR3 contains 17 residues. In germline, CDR1 is SGHDN, CDR2 FVKESK. The V segment lost 0 bases and the J segment 5 bases; nucleotides outside the gene matches: 10. The CDR3 DNA reads as TGTGCCAGCAGCCAAGATTACGGGGACAGGGCCATTTATGGCTACACCTTC. Amino acid sequence: CASSQDYGDRAIYGYTF.

The rearrangement uses TRBV2 and TRBJ2-1; TRBD2 might be the D (6 bases). The germline CDR1 and CDR2 sequences are SNHLY and FYNNEI. The CDR3 extends over 15 amino acids. V shed 1 base and J shed 6 bases, with 13 bases lying between them. The CDR3 DNA is TGTGCCAGCAGTGAAGATAGCGGAGCCTTCAATGAGCAGTTCTTC. Its protein product is CASSEDSGAFNEQFF.

This clone showed up just once. The V gene is TRBV7-9, the J gene TRBJ2-7; 13 positions match TRBD2. Germline V lookup: CDR1 SEHNR, CDR2 FQNEAQ (reference sequence). V lost 4 bases to trimming and J lost 5 bases; unmatched junction nucleotides: 8. The CDR3 has 16 amino acids. CDR3 coding DNA: TGTGCCAGCAGCTCCCGAACTAGCGGGGGGGCCAACGAGCAGTACTTC. Protein sequence: CASSSRTSGGANEQYF.

This clone has more than one count but fewer than ten. The rearrangement joins TRBV18 to TRBJ2-3; 9 bases agree with TRBD2. V lost 3 bases, J lost 5 bases, and 9 bases stayed unmatched. CDR1 and CDR2 from the germline V gene are KGHSH and LQKENI. The CDR3 is made up of 16 amino acids. CDR3 region: CASSPQVAGAEDTQYF. CDR3 nucleotides: TGTGCCAGCTCACCCCAGGTAGCGGGAGCGGAAGATACGCAGTATTTT.

The V and J genes are TRBV7-9 and TRBJ2-2; D call uncertain. The germline V gene has CDR1 SEHNR and CDR2 FQNEAQ (reference sequence). The CDR3 contains 15 residues. V was trimmed by 1 base and J by 4 bases, leaving 10 bases between them. The CDR3 DNA reads as TGTGCCAGCAGCTTAGACCAGCGTTTCACCGGGGAGCTGTTTTTT. It translates to CASSLDQRFTGELFF.

CDR3 nucleotides: TGTGCCAGCAGCGGACAGGGGGCTTACTATGGCTACACCTTC. This encodes CASSGQGAYYGYTF. This chain connects TRBV3-1 (or the pseudogene TRBV3-2) to TRBJ1-2; 11 nucleotides line up with TRBD1. V was pared by 5 bases and J by 3 bases, with 2 bases of the junction left unmatched. CDR1 LGHDT and CDR2 YNNKEL come from the germline V gene (reference sequence). The CDR3 contains 14 residues.

The chain is built from TRBV7-8 and TRBJ2-1, with 9 bases lining up with TRBD2. This CDR3 contains 16 residues. Germline loops: CDR1 SGHVS, CDR2 FQNEAQ. J lost 9 bases, V lost 4 bases, and 13 bases had no gene match. The CDR3 protein is CASSSEVAGGPFEQFF. The DNA for the CDR3 is TGTGCCAGCAGCTCCGAGGTTGCGGGGGGGCCTTTTGAGCAGTTCTTC.

The J gene is TRBJ1-3, the V gene TRBV11-1; 8 bases match TRBD1. Trimming cost V 3 bases and J 9 bases; bases outside gene matches: 7. Germline V gene lookup returns CDR1 SGHAT and CDR2 FQDESV (reference sequence). The CDR3 length is 14 residues. The CDR3 here is CASSFGQGVPTIYF. The CDR3 DNA reads as TGTGCCAGCAGCTTCGGACAGGGAGTTCCCACCATATATTTT.

This chain links TRBV9 with TRBJ2-1; TRBD2 aligns across 7 bases. The junction had 5 bases not matched to a gene; V was cut back by 4 bases and J by 4 bases. This CDR3 comprises 14 residues. Germline CDR1 is SGDLS and CDR2 is YYNGEE. In DNA, the CDR3 is TGTGCCAGCAGCTTAGGCGGGGGATACAATGAGCAGTTCTTC. It yields the protein CASSLGGGYNEQFF.

The rearrangement links TRBV18 to TRBJ2-7, with D perhaps matching TRBD1 (6 bases). Trimming shortened V by 1 base and J by 4 bases, and 11 bases separated the two germline ends. Germline V gene lookup returns CDR1 KGHSH and CDR2 LQKENI. This CDR3 contains 14 residues. In nucleotides, the CDR3 is TGTGCCAGCTCACCACAGAACAGGGCTTACGAGCAGTACTTC. It codes for CASSPQNRAYEQYF.